The clone carrying this T cell receptor beta chain was detected only a few times. The data stem from a study of T cell repertoires in aging, cancer and after chemotherapy. Amplification of TCR beta used genomic DNA extracted from peripheral blood. A mixed TRB-A/B primer pool amplified rearranged TRB by multiplex touch-down PCR. In TCRdb, the multiplex PCR reads were re-called with MiXCR into one record per CDR3 protein. Seen here are about 1,600 distinct CDR3 sequences, approximately 23% observed once, and the top ten hold over 45%. The sequence derives from a human donor with a solid tumor. Sequences were obtained from blood.

This CDR3 reads CAWSVNGPPGDQPQHF. CDR3 nucleotides: TGTGCCTGGAGTGTAAACGGACCCCCGGGCGATCAGCCCCAGCATTTT. The chain has TRBV30 and TRBJ1-5; D uncertain. Looked up from germline, CDR1 is GTSNPN and CDR2 is SVGIG (reference sequence). The length of the CDR3 is 16 residues. Deletions cut 0 bases from V and 5 bases from J, with 17 bases between.